This T cell receptor (beta chain) emerged from a study of T cells after yellow fever vaccination (dated by TCRdb to 2018 to 2020). As for the study more broadly: The SMART-Seq v4 Ultra Low Input RNA kit was used to prepare libraries from fractions with low cell numbers. Bulk PBMC replicates and cell subsets were isolated from blood drawn at multiple timepoints before and after both primary and secondary immunization. Two healthy male donors, one aged 18 to 29 and one aged 30 to 40 years, made up the cohort. To follow T-cell clones before and after both primary and booster YFV17D yellow fever vaccination, bulk TCR alpha and beta repertoires underwent longitudinal sequencing. Summary of the overall study and its limitations: Compared with the primary T-cell response, the secondary T-cell response was faster but weaker, reaching its peak on day 5 rather than on day 15. Most clones expanded after primary vaccination (around 97% of CD4 and 80% to 90% of CD8) were re-detected after the booster, suggesting that broad memory maintenance occurred. Computational filtering was needed because FACS-sorted repertoires could contain abundant contaminating clonotypes from the bulk population. A small share of clonotypes was detected in both CD4 and CD8 compartments, with the overlap likely arising from convergent recombination. The study included only two donors, which limits how far the findings can be generalized.

The CDR3 has 14 amino acids, counting the end cysteine and phenylalanine. Of the read, only the CDR3 DNA is kept; its 42 bases are in frame from base 1. Trimming at the junction amounts to 1 base on V and 1 base on J, and the germline ends lie 8 bases apart. CDR1 is given as SGHRS and CDR2 as YFSETQ, both from the germline V gene. TCR cDNA was synthesized by 5'RACE template switching, through which a universal primer site and unique molecular identifiers were introduced. Priming for cDNA synthesis came from both the TCR alpha and TCR beta constant segments. Libraries were amplified in two PCR steps, with sample barcodes and sequencing adapters added in the second step. Libraries were sequenced on Illumina HiSeq 2500 (2x100 bp) or NovaSeq (2x150 bp). The source study handled its data this way. MIGEC was used to demultiplex reads and collapse the reads into UMI consensus sequences, and MiXCR was used for V(D)J alignment. Using edgeR on replicate PBMC samples, clonotypes were called vaccine-responding if FDR was below 0.01 and the log2 fold change was above 5 up to day 15. CD4 or CD8 identity was assigned to each bulk clonotype according to whether the clonotype was present at higher abundance in the sequenced CD4 repertoire or the sequenced CD8 repertoire. TCRdb cleaned the public reads at Q25 with fastp, built clones with MiXCR and kept in-frame beta chains. Every entry covers one CDR3 protein and lists the most common genes and DNA from its rows. TCRdb, not the authors, supplied the V and J calls. The sample profile shows approximately 110,000 distinct CDR3 sequences; under 8% of them were found once. The ten largest account for nearly 2.5% of the sample.

Explained via the paper, the treatment or condition label denotes: live attenuated yellow fever vaccine strain. A standard Ficoll-Paque protocol was used to isolate PBMCs from peripheral blood. Dynabeads CD4 and CD8 positive selection kits were used to isolate the CD4 and CD8 T-cell fractions. RNA was extracted with TriZol from bulk PBMCs, CD4 and CD8 fractions, and dextramer-positive and dextramer-negative fractions. This clonotype has a count of ten or more. Its specific antigen is unknown. Base qualities are missing; no much larger clone stands one base away. Recombination linked TRBV5-1 to TRBJ1-1; D gene: possibly TRBD1, on 6 matching bases. This clonotype originated in a man between 18 and 35 years old who received the YFV17D yellow fever vaccine. Material: CD4+ T cells sorted from PBMCs, obtained roughly 10 days after the first yellow fever vaccination. The nucleotide sequence reads TGCGCCAGCAGCTTGACAGGGCAGAACACTGAAGCTTTCTTT. Its protein is CASSLTGQNTEAFF.